The 6 T cell receptor beta chains below were found in one sample sequenced in a study of blood T cell repertoires in COVID-19. Some clones are missing from TCRdb's copy, which holds only in-frame ones; the method was immunoSEQ multiplex PCR. The sample holds 250,000 to 400,000 clones, roughly 90% seen once. Sequencing was carried out using peripheral blood. These TCRs come from a woman aged 30 to 39 with COVID-19, enrolled during active disease.

This clone appeared once. This chain links TRBV3-1 (or the pseudogene TRBV3-2) with TRBJ2-1; 10 bases agree with TRBD2. This CDR3 contains 17 residues. Looked up from germline, CDR1 is LGHDT and CDR2 is YNNKEL (reference sequence). The junction had 10 bases not matched to a gene; V was cut back by 1 base and J by 7 bases. CDR3 protein: CASSQVSPAGGPNEQFF. The CDR3 nucleotides are TGTGCCAGCAGCCAAGTCAGCCCAGCGGGAGGGCCGAATGAGCAGTTCTTC.

The chain recombines TRBV7-9 with TRBJ2-3; possible D gene TRBD1, 6 bases. V lost 4 bases, J lost 3 bases, and 14 bases lay in between. The CDR3 sequence is 15 residues long. Per the germline V gene, CDR1 is SEHNR and CDR2 is FQNEAQ (reference sequence). CDR3 DNA: TGTGCCAGCAGCTCAACAGGGAGAGGGACAGATACGCAGTATTTT. It specifies CASSSTGRGTDTQYF.

This clone turned up a few times. V and J are TRBV20-1 and TRBJ2-1; D not resolved. Trimming cost V 5 bases and J 2 bases, with 4 bases left between them. Looked up from germline, CDR1 is DFQATT and CDR2 is SNEGSKA (reference sequence). The CDR3 extends over 11 amino acids. The CDR3 protein is CSADTYNEQFF. As DNA, the CDR3 is TGCAGTGCTGACACCTACAATGAGCAGTTCTTC.

The chain combines TRBV11-2 with TRBJ2-7; 7 nucleotides agree with TRBD2. V lost 2 bases to trimming and J lost 2 bases; unmatched junction nucleotides: 15. The germline V gene encodes CDR1 SGHAT and CDR2 FQNNGV. CDR3 length equals 18 residues. CDR3 residues: CASSLSVRNSGPAYEQYF. In DNA form, the CDR3 reads TGTGCCAGCAGCTTATCGGTTCGGAATAGCGGGCCCGCCTACGAGCAGTACTTC.

The rearrangement joins TRBV19 to TRBJ1-2; D is ambiguous. Germline assignment: CDR1 LNHDA and CDR2 SQIVND (reference sequence). This CDR3 is built from 14 residues. V was trimmed by 5 bases and J by 0 bases, leaving 10 bases between them. Here the CDR3 reads CASSRLQANYGYTF. The CDR3 DNA sequence: TGTGCCAGTAGTCGTTTACAAGCTAACTATGGCTACACCTTC.

J is TRBJ2-7 and V is TRBV5-1, with TRBD1 matching 11 bases. Trimming removed 2 bases from V and 6 bases from J; junction bases left unmatched: 7. Germline values: CDR1 SGHRS, CDR2 YFSETQ. The CDR3 has 15 amino acids. The CDR3 loop reads CASSFEDRGLFEQYF. The CDR3, as DNA: TGCGCCAGCAGCTTCGAGGACAGGGGGCTGTTCGAGCAGTACTTC.